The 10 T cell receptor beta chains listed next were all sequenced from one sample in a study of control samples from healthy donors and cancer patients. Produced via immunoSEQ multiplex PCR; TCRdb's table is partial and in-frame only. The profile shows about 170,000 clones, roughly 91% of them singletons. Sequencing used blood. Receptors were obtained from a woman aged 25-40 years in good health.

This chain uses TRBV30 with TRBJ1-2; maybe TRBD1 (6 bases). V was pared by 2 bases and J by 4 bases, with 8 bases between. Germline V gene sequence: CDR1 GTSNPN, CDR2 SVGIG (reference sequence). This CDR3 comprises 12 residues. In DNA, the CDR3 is TGTGCCTGGAGTCGGGACATCTATGGCTACACCTTC. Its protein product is CAWSRDIYGYTF.

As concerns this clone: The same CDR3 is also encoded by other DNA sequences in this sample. The CDR3 here is CASRTGGGNEQFF. In nucleotides, the CDR3 is TGTGCCAGCCGGACAGGGGGCGGGAATGAGCAGTTCTTC. The chain combines TRBV6-5 with TRBJ2-1, with 11 bases lining up with TRBD1. Looked up from germline, CDR1 is MNHEY and CDR2 is SVGAGI. The CDR3 has 13 residues. J gave up 7 bases and V 8 bases, and 4 bases lay outside the gene matches.

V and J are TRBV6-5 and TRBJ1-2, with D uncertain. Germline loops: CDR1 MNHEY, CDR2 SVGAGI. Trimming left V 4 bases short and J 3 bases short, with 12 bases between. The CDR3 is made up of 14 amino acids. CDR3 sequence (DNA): TGTGCCAGCAGTTGGAGCAGACTCCACTATGGCTACACCTTC. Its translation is CASSWSRLHYGYTF.

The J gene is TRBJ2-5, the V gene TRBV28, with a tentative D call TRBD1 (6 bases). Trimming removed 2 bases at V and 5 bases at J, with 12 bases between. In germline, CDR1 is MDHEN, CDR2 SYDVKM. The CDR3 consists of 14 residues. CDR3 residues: CASSLGGARETQYF. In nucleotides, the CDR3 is TGTGCCAGCAGTTTAGGGGGCGCGCGGGAGACCCAGTACTTC.

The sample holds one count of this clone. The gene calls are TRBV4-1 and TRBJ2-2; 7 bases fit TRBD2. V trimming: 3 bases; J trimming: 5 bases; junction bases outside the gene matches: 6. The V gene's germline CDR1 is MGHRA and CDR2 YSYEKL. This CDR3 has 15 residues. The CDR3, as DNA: TGCGCCAGCAGCCACCTAGCGGCGGGGACCGGGGAGCTGTTTTTT. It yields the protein CASSHLAAGTGELFF.

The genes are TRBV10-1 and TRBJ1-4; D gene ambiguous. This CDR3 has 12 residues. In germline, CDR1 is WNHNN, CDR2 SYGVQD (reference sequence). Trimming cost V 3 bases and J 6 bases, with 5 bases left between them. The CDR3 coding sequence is TGCGCCAGCAGTGACGGTTATGAAAAACTGTTTTTT. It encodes CASSDGYEKLFF.

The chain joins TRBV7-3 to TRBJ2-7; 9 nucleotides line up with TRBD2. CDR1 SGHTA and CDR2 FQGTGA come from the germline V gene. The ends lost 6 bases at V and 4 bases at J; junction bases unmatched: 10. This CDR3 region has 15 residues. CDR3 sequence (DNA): TGTGCCAGCAGTCCCACGACTAGCGGCCCTTACGAGCAGTACTTC. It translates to CASSPTTSGPYEQYF.

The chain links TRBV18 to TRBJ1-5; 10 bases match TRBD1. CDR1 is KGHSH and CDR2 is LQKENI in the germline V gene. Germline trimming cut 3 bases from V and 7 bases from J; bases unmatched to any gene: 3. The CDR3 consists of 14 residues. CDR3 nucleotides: TGTGCCAGCTCACCGGGACAGGGGCGGCAGCCCCAGCATTTT. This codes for CASSPGQGRQPQHF.

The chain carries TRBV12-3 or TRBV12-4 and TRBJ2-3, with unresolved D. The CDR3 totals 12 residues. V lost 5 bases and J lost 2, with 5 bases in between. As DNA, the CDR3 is TGTGCCAGCAGTCCTTACACAGATACGCAGTATTTT. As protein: CASSPYTDTQYF.

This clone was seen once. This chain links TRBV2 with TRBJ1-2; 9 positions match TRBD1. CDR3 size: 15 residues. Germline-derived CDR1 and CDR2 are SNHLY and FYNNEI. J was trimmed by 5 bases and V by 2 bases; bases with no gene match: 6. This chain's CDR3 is CASSERGQGGYGYTF. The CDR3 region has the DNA TGTGCCAGCAGTGAAAGGGGACAGGGAGGGTATGGCTACACCTTC.